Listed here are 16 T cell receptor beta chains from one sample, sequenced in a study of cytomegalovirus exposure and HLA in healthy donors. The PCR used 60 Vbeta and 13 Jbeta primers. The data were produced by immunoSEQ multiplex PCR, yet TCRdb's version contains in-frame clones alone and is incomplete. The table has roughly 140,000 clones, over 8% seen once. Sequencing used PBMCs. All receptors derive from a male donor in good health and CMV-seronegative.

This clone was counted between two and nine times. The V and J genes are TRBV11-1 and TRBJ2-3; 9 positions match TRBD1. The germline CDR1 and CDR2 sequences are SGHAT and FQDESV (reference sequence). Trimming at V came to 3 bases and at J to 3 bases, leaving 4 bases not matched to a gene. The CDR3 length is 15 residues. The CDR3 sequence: CASSLVTGGTDTQYF. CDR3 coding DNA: TGTGCCAGCAGCTTGGTGACAGGGGGTACAGATACGCAGTATTTT.

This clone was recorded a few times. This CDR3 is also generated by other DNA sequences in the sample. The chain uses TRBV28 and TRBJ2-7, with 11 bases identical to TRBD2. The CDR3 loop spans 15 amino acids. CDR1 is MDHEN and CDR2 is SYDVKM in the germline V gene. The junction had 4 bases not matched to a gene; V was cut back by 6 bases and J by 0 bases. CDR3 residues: CASSPGTSGSYEQYF. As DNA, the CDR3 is TGTGCCAGCAGCCCCGGGACTAGCGGCTCCTACGAGCAGTACTTC. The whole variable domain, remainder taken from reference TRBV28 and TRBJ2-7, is DVKVTQSSRYLVKRTGEKVFLECVQDMDHENMFWYRQDPGLGLRLIYFSYDVKMKEKGDIPEGYSVSREKKERFSLILESASTNQTSMYLCASSPGTSGSYEQYFGPGTRLTVT.

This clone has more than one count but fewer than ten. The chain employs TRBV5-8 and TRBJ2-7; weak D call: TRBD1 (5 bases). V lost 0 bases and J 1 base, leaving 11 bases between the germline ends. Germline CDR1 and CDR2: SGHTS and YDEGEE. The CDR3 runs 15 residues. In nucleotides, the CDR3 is TGTGCCAGCAGCTTGGCTCAGGGAATGTCCTACGAGCAGTACTTC. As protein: CASSLAQGMSYEQYF.

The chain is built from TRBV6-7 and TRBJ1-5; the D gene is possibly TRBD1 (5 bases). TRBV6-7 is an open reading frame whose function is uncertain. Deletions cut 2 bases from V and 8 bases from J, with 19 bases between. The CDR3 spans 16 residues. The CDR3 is CASSYAEGRLLKPQHF. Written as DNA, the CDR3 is TGTGCCAGCAGTTACGCGGAGGGACGCCTGTTAAAGCCCCAGCATTTT.

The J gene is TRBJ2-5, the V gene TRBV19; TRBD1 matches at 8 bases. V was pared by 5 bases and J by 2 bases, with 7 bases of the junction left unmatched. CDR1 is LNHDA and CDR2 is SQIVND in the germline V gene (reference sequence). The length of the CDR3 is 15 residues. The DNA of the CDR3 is TGTGCCAGTAGTTCGCGAGACAGGGGACAAGAGACCCAGTACTTC. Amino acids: CASSSRDRGQETQYF.

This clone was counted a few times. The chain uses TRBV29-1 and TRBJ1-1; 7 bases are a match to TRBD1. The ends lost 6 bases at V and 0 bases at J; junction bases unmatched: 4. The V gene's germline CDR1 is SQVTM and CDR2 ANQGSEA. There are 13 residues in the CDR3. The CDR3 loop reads CSVKGQMNTEAFF. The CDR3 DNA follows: TGCAGCGTCAAGGGACAGATGAACACTGAAGCTTTCTTT.

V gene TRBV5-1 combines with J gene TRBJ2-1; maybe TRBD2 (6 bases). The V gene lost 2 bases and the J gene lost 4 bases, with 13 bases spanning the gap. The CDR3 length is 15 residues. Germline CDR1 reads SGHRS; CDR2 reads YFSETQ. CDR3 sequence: CASSFGWGGYNEQFF. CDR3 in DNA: TGCGCCAGCAGCTTCGGGTGGGGAGGTTACAATGAGCAGTTCTTC.

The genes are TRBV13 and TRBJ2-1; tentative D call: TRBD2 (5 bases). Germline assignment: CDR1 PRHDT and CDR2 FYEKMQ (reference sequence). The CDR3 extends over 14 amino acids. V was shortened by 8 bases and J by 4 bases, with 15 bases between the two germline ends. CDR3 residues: CASGVDREYNEQFF. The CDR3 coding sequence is TGTGCCAGCGGGGTAGATCGGGAATACAATGAGCAGTTCTTC.

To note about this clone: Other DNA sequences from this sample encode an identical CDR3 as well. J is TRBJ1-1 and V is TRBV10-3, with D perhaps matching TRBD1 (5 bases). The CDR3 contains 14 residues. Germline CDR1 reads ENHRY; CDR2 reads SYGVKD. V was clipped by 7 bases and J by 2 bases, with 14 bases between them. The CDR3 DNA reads TGTGCCATCAAGCCGGGCCAGGGAAACACTGAAGCTTTCTTT. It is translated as CAIKPGQGNTEAFF.

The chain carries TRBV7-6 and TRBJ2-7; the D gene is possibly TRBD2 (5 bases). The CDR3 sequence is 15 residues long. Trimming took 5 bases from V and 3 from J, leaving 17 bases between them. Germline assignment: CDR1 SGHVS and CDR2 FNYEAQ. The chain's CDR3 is CASSPLVEGGYEQYF. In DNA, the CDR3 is TGTGCCAGCAGCCCTCTAGTCGAGGGTGGCTACGAGCAGTACTTC.

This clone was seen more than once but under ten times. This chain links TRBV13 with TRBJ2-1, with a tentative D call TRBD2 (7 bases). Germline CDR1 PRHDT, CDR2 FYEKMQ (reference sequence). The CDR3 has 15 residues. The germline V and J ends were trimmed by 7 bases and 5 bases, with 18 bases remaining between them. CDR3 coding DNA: TGTGCCAGCACCTCCTGGGGGGGCTTTAACAATGAGCAGTTCTTC. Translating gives CASTSWGGFNNEQFF.

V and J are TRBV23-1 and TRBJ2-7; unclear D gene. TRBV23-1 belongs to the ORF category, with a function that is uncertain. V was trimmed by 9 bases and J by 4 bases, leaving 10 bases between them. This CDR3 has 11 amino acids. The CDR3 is CASPNRYEQYF. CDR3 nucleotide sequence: TGCGCCAGTCCCAACCGGTACGAGCAGTACTTC.

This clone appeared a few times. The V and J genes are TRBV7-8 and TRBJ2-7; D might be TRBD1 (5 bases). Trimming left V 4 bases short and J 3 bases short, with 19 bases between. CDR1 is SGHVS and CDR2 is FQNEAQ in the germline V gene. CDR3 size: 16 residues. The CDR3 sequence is CASSSSTEDGHYEQYF. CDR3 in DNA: TGTGCCAGCAGCTCCTCTACAGAGGACGGACACTACGAGCAGTACTTC.

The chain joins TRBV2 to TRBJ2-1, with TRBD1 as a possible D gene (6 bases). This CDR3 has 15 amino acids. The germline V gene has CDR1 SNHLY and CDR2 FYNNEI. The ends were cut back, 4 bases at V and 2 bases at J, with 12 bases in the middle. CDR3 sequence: CASSGQGRTYNEQFF. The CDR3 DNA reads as TGTGCCAGCAGTGGGCAGGGGCGCACCTACAATGAGCAGTTCTTC.

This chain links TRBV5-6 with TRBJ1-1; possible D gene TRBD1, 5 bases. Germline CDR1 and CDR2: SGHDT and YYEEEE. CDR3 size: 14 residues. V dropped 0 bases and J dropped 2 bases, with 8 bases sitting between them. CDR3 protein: CASSLVQGNTEAFF. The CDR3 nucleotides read TGTGCCAGCAGCTTGGTCCAGGGTAACACTGAAGCTTTCTTT.

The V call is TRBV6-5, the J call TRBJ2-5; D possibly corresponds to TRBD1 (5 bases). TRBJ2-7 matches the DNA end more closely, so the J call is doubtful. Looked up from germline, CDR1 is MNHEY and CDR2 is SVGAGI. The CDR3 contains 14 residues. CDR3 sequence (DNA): TGTGCCAGCAGTGACGTGGGCAGGGTCTACGAGCAGTACTTC. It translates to CASSDVGRVYEQYF.